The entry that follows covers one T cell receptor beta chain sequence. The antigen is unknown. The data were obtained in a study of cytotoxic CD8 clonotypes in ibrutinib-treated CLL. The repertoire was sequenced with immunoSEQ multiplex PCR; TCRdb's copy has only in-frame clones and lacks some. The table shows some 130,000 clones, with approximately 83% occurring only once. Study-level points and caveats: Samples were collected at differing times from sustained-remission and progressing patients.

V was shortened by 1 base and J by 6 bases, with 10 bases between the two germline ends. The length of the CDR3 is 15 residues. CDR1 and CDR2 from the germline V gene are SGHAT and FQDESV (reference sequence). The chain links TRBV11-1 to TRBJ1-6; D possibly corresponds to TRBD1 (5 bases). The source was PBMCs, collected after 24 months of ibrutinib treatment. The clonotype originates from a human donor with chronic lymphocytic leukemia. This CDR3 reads CASSLGVGANSPLHF. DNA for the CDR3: TGTGCCAGCAGCTTAGGAGTAGGGGCTAATTCACCCCTCCACTTT.